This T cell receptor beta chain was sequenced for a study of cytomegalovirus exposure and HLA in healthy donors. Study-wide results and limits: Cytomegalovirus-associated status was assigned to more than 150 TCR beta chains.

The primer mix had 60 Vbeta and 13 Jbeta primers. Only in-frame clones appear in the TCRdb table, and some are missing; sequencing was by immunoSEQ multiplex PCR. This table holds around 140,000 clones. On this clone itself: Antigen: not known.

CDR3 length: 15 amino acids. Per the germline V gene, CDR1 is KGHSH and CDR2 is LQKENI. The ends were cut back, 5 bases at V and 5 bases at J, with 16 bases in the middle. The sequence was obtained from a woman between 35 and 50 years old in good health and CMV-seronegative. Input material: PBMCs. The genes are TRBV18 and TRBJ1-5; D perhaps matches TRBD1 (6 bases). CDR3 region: CASSSGRGQDQPQHF. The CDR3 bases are TGTGCCAGCTCATCCGGGCGGGGGCAGGATCAGCCCCAGCATTTT.